The clone carrying this T cell receptor (beta chain) appeared many times. Methods used by the authors: Counts of nucleated cells, estimated from reference gene primer amplification, were obtained. Generated by immunoSEQ multiplex PCR, the TCRdb table keeps only in-frame clones and is missing some. The V and J calls and clone size are taken from that table; D and trimming were inferred from the DNA. This table holds over 120,000 clones, around 78% found once. The CDR3 spans 12 residues. The germline V and J ends were trimmed by 2 bases and 11 bases, with 11 bases remaining between them. The germline CDR1 and CDR2 sequences are SGHDT and YYEEEE. The data are from a study of blood T cell repertoires in COVID-19.

The chain joins TRBV5-6 to TRBJ1-5; no clear D. The TCR comes from a woman aged 55-75 years with acute or convalescent COVID-19. The specimen was peripheral blood. CDR3 coding DNA: TGTGCCAGCAGCTTCGGCCCGGGTGCCCAGCATTTT. Translation gives CASSFGPGAQHF.